This TCR beta chain was captured by sequencing in a study of identical twins. This clonotype was picked up one time. Its antigen is not known. Study-wide findings and caveats: Zero-insertion findings could be partly confounded by invariant cells (MAIT and iNKT cells).

The CDR3 spans 14 residues. CDR1 WNHNN and CDR2 SYGVQD come from the germline V gene (reference sequence). The V segment lost 8 bases and the J segment 3 bases; nucleotides outside the gene matches: 6. Template switching created a universal primer site, and the cDNA included unique molecular identifiers. TCRdb processed the 5' RACE reads anew with MiXCR; each CDR3 protein has one entry. The table lists approximately 500,000 distinct CDR3 sequences, around 15% of them singletons. These data also formed part of another study, on yellow fever vaccine responses in identical twins.

The material sequenced was CD4+ T cells sorted from blood. The rearrangement joins TRBV10-1 to TRBJ2-2; TRBD2 matches 7 bases. The clonotype originates from a woman under 30 in good health. In DNA, the CDR3 is TGCGCCAGCCAAGGCGGGGGTGACACCGGGGAGCTGTTTTTT. Its protein is CASQGGGDTGELFF.